This TCR beta chain was identified during a study of blood T cell repertoires in COVID-19. As for the study in general: COVID-19 samples collected from the United States, Italy and Spain covered acute and convalescent phases. Sources were T cells, B-cell-depleted T cells, or PBMCs; the material itself was cDNA or gDNA.

The germline gives CDR1 MRHNA, CDR2 SNTAGT. This CDR3 region has 13 residues. Deletions cut 0 bases from V and 6 bases from J, with 7 bases between. The table came from immunoSEQ multiplex PCR; TCRdb's copy has only in-frame clones and leaves some out. The table records under 450,000 clones, about 91% of them present only once. Recruited during active infection, patients (from Seattle) were subsequently followed longitudinally. V is TRBV6-4 and J is TRBJ2-3; D not certain. Sequenced: peripheral blood. This TCR was recovered from a woman in her forties or fifties with COVID-19, enrolled during active disease. CDR3 in DNA: TGTGCCAGCAGTGACTCAAACGGGGATACGCAGTATTTT. It specifies CASSDSNGDTQYF.